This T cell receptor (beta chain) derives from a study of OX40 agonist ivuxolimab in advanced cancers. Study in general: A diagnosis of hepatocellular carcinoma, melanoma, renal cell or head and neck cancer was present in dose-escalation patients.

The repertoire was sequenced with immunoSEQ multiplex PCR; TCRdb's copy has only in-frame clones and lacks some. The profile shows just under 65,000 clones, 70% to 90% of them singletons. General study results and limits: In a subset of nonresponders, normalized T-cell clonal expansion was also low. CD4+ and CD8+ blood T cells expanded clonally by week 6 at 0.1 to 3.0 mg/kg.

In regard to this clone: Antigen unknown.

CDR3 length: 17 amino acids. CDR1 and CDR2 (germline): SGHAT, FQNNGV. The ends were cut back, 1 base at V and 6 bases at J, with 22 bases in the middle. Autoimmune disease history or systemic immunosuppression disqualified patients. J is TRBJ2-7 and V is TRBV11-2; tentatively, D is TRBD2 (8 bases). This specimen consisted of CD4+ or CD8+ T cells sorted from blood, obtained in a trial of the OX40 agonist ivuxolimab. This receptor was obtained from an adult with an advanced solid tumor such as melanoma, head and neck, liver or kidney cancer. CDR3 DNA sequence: TGTGCCAGCAGCTTAGGCACAGGGGTAGCGGGGAGGAGCGAGCAGTACTTC. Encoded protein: CASSLGTGVAGRSEQYF.